This TCR beta chain was captured by sequencing in a study of blood T cell repertoires in COVID-19. Whole-study context: In each case, the material was cDNA or gDNA derived from T cells, B-cell-depleted T cells, or PBMCs.

Original processing methods: The assay estimated nucleated cells by amplifying reference gene primers. The protocol was immunoSEQ multiplex PCR, while the TCRdb copy is restricted to in-frame clones and leaves out a portion. From that table come the V and J calls and clone size; the DNA was used to work out D and trimming. The sample has 180,000 or so clones, around 80% seen once; the top ten hold roughly 13%. V lost 8 bases, J lost 4 bases, and 17 bases lay in between. This CDR3 is 14 amino acids long. Per germline, CDR1 MRHNA and CDR2 SNTAGT. Assignments of participants to cohorts depended upon their own reported clinical history.

The gene calls are TRBV6-4 and TRBJ1-1; D remains unclear. Material for sequencing was PBMCs or T cells enriched from blood (not recorded which). The origin of this receptor is a woman in her sixties who had recovered from COVID-19. CDR3 nucleotides: TGTGCCAGCGCTCCGGAGGGAATGGGCACTGAAGCTTTCTTT. Amino acids: CASAPEGMGTEAFF.